This record covers a single T cell receptor beta chain. Its antigen specificity is not known. The input lacks base qualities; no much larger clone sits a single base away. Ficoll-Paque density gradient centrifugation was used to isolate PBMCs. Sequencer: Illumina NovaSeq 6000. Using 5'RACE with constant-segment primers, TCRalpha and TCRbeta cDNA libraries were constructed, with sample barcodes and unique molecular identifiers added in the process. RNA was extracted from every sample with Trizol reagent. The libraries were amplified in two PCR steps, and the second step added a second sample barcode and Illumina TruSeq adapters. The libraries were sequenced on an Illumina NovaSeq using 2 x 150 bp paired-end reads. Concerning the study's data processing: Demultiplexing of reads and collapsing into UMI-guided consensus sequences were performed with migec v1.2.7. With mixcr v2.1.11, UMI consensuses were aligned to TRA and TRB V and J templates and assembled into clonotypes. Clonotypes were classified as expanded or contracted when called significant by both edgeR and NoisET, with noise models trained on biological replicates. edgeR calls used a false discovery rate-adjusted p below 0.01 and a log2 fold-change threshold of 1. PCA with hierarchical clustering of max-normalized trajectories of the 1000 most abundant clonotypes was used as exploratory dynamics analysis. Separately sequenced CD4+ and CD8+ repertoires were used to assign a CD4 or CD8 phenotype to each responding clone. TCRdb redid the processing of the public reads, applying fastp at Q25 and MiXCR, and retained in-frame beta chains. Rows with a matching CDR3 protein are joined into one entry that keeps the most common DNA and genes. TCRdb, not the original authors, processed these V and J calls. The sample table shows a few hundred thousand distinct CDR3 sequences, and less than 25% are seen once. Of the sample, around 8.4% falls within the top ten clones.

Trimming takes 2 bases from V and 14 bases from J, and the germline ends sit 16 bases apart. From cysteine to phenylalanine, the CDR3 is 13 amino acids long. Of the read, only the CDR3 DNA is kept; its 39 bases are in frame from base 1. CDR1 and CDR2 (MNHEY, SMNVEV) derive from the germline V gene (reference sequence). The sample comes from a study of T-cell memory formation after mild COVID-19 (dated by TCRdb to 2020 to 2022). For the wider study: TCR sequence clusters from the two donors were largely donor specific. Longitudinal TCRalpha and TCRbeta repertoire sequencing tracked T-cell clones expanding and contracting after mild COVID-19 in a couple of donors. Two young, previously healthy adult volunteers made up the cohort, one male and one female. The study at large found these results: Only a couple of mild cases were covered by the study, and larger cohorts that include severe cases with pre-infection samples were considered necessary. Some responding clones were found in pre-infection memory, which suggests that pre-existing cross-reactive memory T cells took part in the SARS-CoV-2 response. SARS-CoV-2 specificity was not confirmed for the second-wave clones peaking on day 37. From day 15 to 85, contracting clones showed balanced CD4/CD8 phenotypes, whereas a second wave of clones that expanded from day 15 to 37 leaned towards CD4+. Contracting CD4+ clones turned up mainly in the CM and EM memory subsets, whereas EMRA was where CD8+ clones were enriched.

Sequencing was carried out using PBMCs or a T cell subset sorted from them (not recorded which). The chain couples TRBV27 to TRBJ2-1; TRBD1 might be the D gene, on 6 matching bases. The sequence was collected from an adult woman who had mild COVID-19 (a few samples of this study predate the infection). The sample titles of this study are shuffled in the database, so cell type and time point are left out; the donor was told from shared clones. The nucleotide sequence is TGTGCCAGCAGTTTAGATAGCACAGGGTCGGAGTTCTTC. Its protein is CASSLDSTGSEFF.